Listed here are 8 T cell receptor beta chains from one sample, sequenced in a study of blood T cell repertoires in COVID-19. Measured with immunoSEQ multiplex PCR; TCRdb has only the in-frame clones, and not every one. The sample shows 30,000 to 40,000 clones, about 90% of them seen only once. The sequencing sample was made of peripheral blood. Source of these receptors: a woman in her 70s with active COVID-19.

This rearrangement joins TRBV11-1 to TRBJ1-1, with unresolved D. This CDR3 is built from 13 residues. V dropped 6 bases and J dropped 2 bases, with 10 bases sitting between them. Germline-derived CDR1 and CDR2 are SGHAT and FQDESV (reference sequence). As DNA, the CDR3 is TGTGCCAGCAGTTACTTTCCTAACACTGAAGCTTTCTTT. This codes for CASSYFPNTEAFF.

The CDR3 sequence is CASSWASGTYNEQFF. CDR3 nucleotides: TGTGCCAGCAGCTGGGCTAGCGGGACGTACAATGAGCAGTTCTTC. V usage is TRBV7-6 and J usage is TRBJ2-1; TRBD2 aligns across 9 bases. V shed 4 bases and J 4 bases; nucleotides not matched to a gene: 5. CDR3 size: 15 residues. Looked up from germline, CDR1 is SGHVS and CDR2 is FNYEAQ.

The J gene is TRBJ2-7, the V gene TRBV11-1; TRBD1 might be the D (6 bases). V dropped 1 base and J dropped 2 bases, with 12 bases sitting between them. Germline lookup yields CDR1 SGHAT and CDR2 FQDESV (reference sequence). CDR3 length: 15 residues. The CDR3 is CASSLGPTGPYEQYF. CDR3 coding DNA: TGTGCCAGCAGCTTAGGCCCTACAGGGCCCTACGAGCAGTACTTC.

The chain uses TRBV6-5 and TRBJ2-7; 9 bases map to TRBD1. Looked up from germline, CDR1 is MNHEY and CDR2 is SVGAGI. CDR3 length: 13 amino acids. V shed 6 bases and J 5 bases; nucleotides not matched to a gene: 5. The chain's CDR3 is CASRNTGGNEQYF. CDR3 DNA: TGTGCCAGCAGAAATACAGGGGGCAACGAGCAGTACTTC.

This clone has only one observation. V usage is TRBV6-5 and J usage is TRBJ1-2; D might be TRBD1 (6 bases). V gave up 6 bases and J gave up 6 bases, with 14 bases separating them. Germline V gene lookup returns CDR1 MNHEY and CDR2 SVGAGI. The length of the CDR3 is 13 residues. The DNA for the CDR3 is TGTGCCAGCAGCCAACAGGGTTGGGATGGCTACACCTTC. Translating gives CASSQQGWDGYTF.

The chain links TRBV24-1 to TRBJ2-3; D may be TRBD2 (5 bases). Germline V gene sequence: CDR1 KGHDR, CDR2 SFDVKD. This CDR3 has 17 residues. Between the trimmed V and J ends, which lost 2 bases and 6 bases, there was a span of 20 bases. For the CDR3, the DNA is TGTGCCACCAGTGATTCGGTACGGGATCCGATGGGGGATACGCAGTATTTT. This encodes CATSDSVRDPMGDTQYF.

The chain has TRBV6-2 or TRBV6-3 and TRBJ1-4; a possible D gene is TRBD1 (6 bases). V lost 2 bases and J 5 bases, leaving 9 bases between the germline ends. The CDR3 consists of 14 residues. Germline V lookup: CDR1 MNHEY, CDR2 SVGEGT. The CDR3 DNA sequence: TGTGCCAGCAGTTACGGACAGCGGAATGAAAAACTGTTTTTT. It encodes CASSYGQRNEKLFF.

The chain recombines TRBV6-6 with TRBJ1-3; no firm D call. The CDR3 length is 12 residues. Per germline, CDR1 MNHNY and CDR2 SVGAGI (reference sequence). Trimming took off 5 bases at V and 4 bases at J, with 6 bases between the two ends. The CDR3 coding sequence is TGTGCCAGCAGTCCCCAGGGAAACACCATATATTTT. This gives the protein CASSPQGNTIYF.